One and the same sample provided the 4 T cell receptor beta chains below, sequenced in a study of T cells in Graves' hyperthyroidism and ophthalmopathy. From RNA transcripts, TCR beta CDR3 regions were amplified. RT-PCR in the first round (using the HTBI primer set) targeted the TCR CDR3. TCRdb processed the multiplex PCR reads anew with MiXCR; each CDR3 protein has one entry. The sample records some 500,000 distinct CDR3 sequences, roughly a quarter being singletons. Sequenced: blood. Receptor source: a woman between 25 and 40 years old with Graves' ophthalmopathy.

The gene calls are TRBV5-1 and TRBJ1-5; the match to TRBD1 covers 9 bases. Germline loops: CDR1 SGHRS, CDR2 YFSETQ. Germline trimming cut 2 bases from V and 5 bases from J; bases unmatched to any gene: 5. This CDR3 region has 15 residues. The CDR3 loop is CASSFGTGHDQPQHF. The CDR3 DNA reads TGCGCCAGCAGCTTCGGGACAGGGCATGATCAGCCCCAGCATTTT.

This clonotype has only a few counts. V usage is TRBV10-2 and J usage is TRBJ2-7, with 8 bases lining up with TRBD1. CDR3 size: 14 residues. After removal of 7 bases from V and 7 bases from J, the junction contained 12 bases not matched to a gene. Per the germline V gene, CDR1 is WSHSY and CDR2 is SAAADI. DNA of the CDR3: TGCGCCAGCATGGGGGACAGGAATCACGGAGAGCAGTACTTC. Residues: CASMGDRNHGEQYF.

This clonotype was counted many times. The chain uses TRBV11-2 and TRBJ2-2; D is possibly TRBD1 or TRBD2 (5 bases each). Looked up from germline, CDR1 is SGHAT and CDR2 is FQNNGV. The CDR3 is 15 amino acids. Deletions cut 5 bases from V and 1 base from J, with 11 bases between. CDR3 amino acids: CASSHRTRNTGELFF. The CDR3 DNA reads TGTGCCAGCAGCCACAGGACTCGGAACACCGGGGAGCTGTTTTTT.

The CDR3 loop reads CAISEFHSMNTEAFF. The CDR3 bases are TGTGCCATCAGTGAGTTCCACAGTATGAACACTGAAGCTTTCTTT. This sequence joins TRBV10-3 and TRBJ1-1; D gene ambiguous. V lost 1 base to trimming and J lost 0 bases, with 9 bases between them. This CDR3 spans 15 amino acids. Per the germline V gene, CDR1 is ENHRY and CDR2 is SYGVKD.